Listed here are 18 T cell receptor beta chains from one sample, sequenced in a study of blood T cell repertoires in COVID-19. Some clones are missing from TCRdb's copy, which holds only in-frame ones; the method was immunoSEQ multiplex PCR. The repertoire includes 410,000 or so clones, about 88% of them detected once, and about 1.6% sits in the top ten. Sequences were obtained from peripheral blood. These receptors all stem from a woman in her forties with COVID-19, enrolled during active disease.

J is TRBJ2-7 and V is TRBV4-1, with D unresolved. The length of the CDR3 is 14 residues. CDR1 MGHRA and CDR2 YSYEKL come from the germline V gene. Trimming took 1 base from V and 7 from J, leaving 14 bases between them. CDR3 region: CASSQGGDRREQYF. The DNA for the CDR3 is TGCGCCAGCAGCCAAGGTGGAGATCGCCGGGAGCAGTACTTC.

The chain is built from TRBV19 and TRBJ2-7; 7 nucleotides agree with TRBD1. The ends lost 5 bases at V and 7 bases at J; junction bases unmatched: 14. Germline V lookup: CDR1 LNHDA, CDR2 SQIVND (reference sequence). There are 15 residues in the CDR3. CDR3 nucleotides: TGTGCCAGTAGTTCCCTAGGGACAGTGGTTGGGGAGCAGTACTTC. This gives the protein CASSSLGTVVGEQYF.

The chain combines TRBV15 with TRBJ2-7; no reliable D call. The CDR3 runs to 14 residues. CDR1 is LNHNV, CDR2 YYDKDF, per germline (reference sequence). V dropped 5 bases and J dropped 6 bases, with 17 bases sitting between them. The DNA of the CDR3 is TGTGCCACCAGCCCTAGGCGGAACCCGGGCGAGCAGTACTTC. This codes for CATSPRRNPGEQYF.

The rearrangement uses TRBV21-1 and TRBJ2-7; the table assigns TRBD1, which was not confirmed against the DNA. TRBV21-1 is a pseudogene locus. The CDR3 covers 17 residues. The CDR3 spells CASSKWNVRGDSYEQYF. CDR3 sequence (DNA): TGTGCCAGCAGCAAATGGAATGTCAGGGGGGACTCCTACGAGCAGTACTTC.

The rearrangement links TRBV9 to TRBJ2-2, with D possibly TRBD2 on 5 matching bases. This CDR3 region has 14 residues. Germline CDR1 SGDLS, CDR2 YYNGEE. V lost 1 base and J lost 6, with 10 bases in between. CDR3 nucleotide sequence: TGTGCCAGCAGCGTAATCGAGGGTCCCGGGGAGCTGTTTTTT. Its translation is CASSVIEGPGELFF.

The chain has TRBV7-2 and TRBJ1-1, with TRBD1 identical over 8 bases. The junction had 8 bases not matched to a gene; V was cut back by 5 bases and J by 3 bases. The length of the CDR3 is 15 residues. CDR1 and CDR2 from the germline V gene are SGHTA and FQGNSA. The CDR3, as DNA: TGTGCCAGCAGCGTCAGACAGGGGATGGACACTGAAGCTTTCTTT. As protein: CASSVRQGMDTEAFF.

CDR3 amino acids: CASSRGAGELFF. In nucleotides, the CDR3 is TGCGCCAGCAGTCGGGGGGCCGGGGAGCTGTTTTTT. The gene calls are TRBV5-1 and TRBJ2-2, with 7 bases identical to TRBD2. The germline gives CDR1 SGHRS, CDR2 YFSETQ. V shed 5 bases and J 6 bases; nucleotides not matched to a gene: 1. The CDR3 spans 12 residues.

The genes are TRBV3-1 (or the pseudogene TRBV3-2) and TRBJ2-7, with D possibly being TRBD2 (7 bases). The germline V gene encodes CDR1 LGHDT and CDR2 YNNKEL (reference sequence). This CDR3 is 13 amino acids long. Between the trimmed V and J ends, which lost 1 base and 7 bases, there was a span of 11 bases. The CDR3 loop is CASSQVRGGEQYF. The CDR3 nucleotides are TGTGCCAGCAGCCAAGTAAGGGGGGGGGAGCAGTACTTC.

Comment on this clone: The identical CDR3 is also encoded by other nucleotide sequences in the sample. The chain is built from TRBV30 and TRBJ2-3; D not resolved. Deletions cut 1 base from V and 2 bases from J, with 7 bases between. This CDR3 has 13 amino acids. In germline, CDR1 is GTSNPN, CDR2 SVGIG (reference sequence). Here the CDR3 reads CAWSAQATDTQYF. The CDR3, as DNA: TGTGCCTGGAGTGCCCAGGCCACAGATACGCAGTATTTT.

J is TRBJ2-2 and V is TRBV5-1; perhaps TRBD2 as D (6 bases). The CDR3 is made up of 15 amino acids. The germline CDR1 and CDR2 sequences are SGHRS and YFSETQ. The V end was cut by 8 bases, the J end by 2 bases, with 16 bases between. The chain's CDR3 is CASSRDSSNTGELFF. The DNA for the CDR3 is TGCGCCAGTTCCCGGGACTCTTCAAACACCGGGGAGCTGTTTTTT.

The chain links TRBV19 to TRBJ1-5; D is perhaps TRBD1 (5 bases). V was cut by 5 bases and J by 0 bases, with 11 bases left in between. Germline CDR1 and CDR2: LNHDA and SQIVND (reference sequence). There are 15 residues in the CDR3. Written as DNA, the CDR3 is TGTGCCAGTAGTGGGCTCGGGGGTAGCAATCAGCCCCAGCATTTT. Amino acids: CASSGLGGSNQPQHF.

The V and J genes are TRBV7-3 and TRBJ2-7, with 7 bases matching TRBD1. This CDR3 is built from 14 residues. V shed 5 bases and J 2 bases; nucleotides not matched to a gene: 6. Germline-derived CDR1 and CDR2 are SGHTA and FQGTGA. This CDR3 is CASSLWTGPYEQYF. For the CDR3, the DNA is TGTGCCAGCAGCCTATGGACAGGCCCCTACGAGCAGTACTTC.

The gene calls are TRBV5-6 and TRBJ1-2, with 9 bases fitting TRBD1. The germline CDR1 and CDR2 sequences are SGHDT and YYEEEE. Trimming cost V 5 bases and J 6 bases; bases outside gene matches: 8. CDR3 size: 14 residues. CDR3 DNA: TGTGCCAGCAGTTATCAGGACAGGGGAAATGGCTACACCTTC. Protein: CASSYQDRGNGYTF. Full variable domain (outside the CDR3, taken from reference TRBV5-6 and TRBJ1-2): DAGVTQSPTHLIKTRGQQVTLRCSPKSGHDTVSWYQQALGQGPQFIFQYYEEEERQRGNFPDRFSGHQFPNYSSELNVNALLLGDSALYLCASSYQDRGNGYTFGSGTRLTVV.

The chain combines TRBV28 with TRBJ2-5, with D tentatively TRBD1 (5 bases). CDR3 length equals 13 residues. V was pared by 6 bases and J by 1 base, with 9 bases between. Germline V CDR1 and CDR2: MDHEN, SYDVKM. The CDR3 loop is CASRTQGQETQYF. The CDR3 DNA follows: TGTGCCAGCAGAACCCAGGGCCAAGAGACCCAGTACTTC.

About this clone: The same CDR3 also results from other DNA sequences found in this sample. The chain recombines TRBV19 with TRBJ1-2; the D gene is possibly TRBD1 (6 bases). CDR1 is LNHDA, CDR2 SQIVND, per germline (reference sequence). V lost 3 bases and J lost 2, with 10 bases in between. The CDR3 totals 14 residues. In nucleotides, the CDR3 is TGTGCCAGTAGTATGTCAGGGGCCAACTATGGCTACACCTTC. It yields the protein CASSMSGANYGYTF.

V is TRBV3-1 (or the pseudogene TRBV3-2) and J is TRBJ1-6; D ambiguous. This CDR3 comprises 14 residues. V was shortened by 3 bases and J by 0 bases, with 3 bases between the two germline ends. Germline CDR1 is LGHDT and CDR2 is YNNKEL (reference sequence). The CDR3 protein is CASSQSSYNSPLHF. CDR3 coding DNA: TGTGCCAGCAGCCAGAGCTCCTATAATTCACCCCTCCACTTT.

The sample holds one count of this clone. The V gene is TRBV28, the J gene TRBJ2-1; 12 bases match TRBD2. V lost 2 bases, J lost 2 bases, and 16 bases stayed unmatched. The length of the CDR3 is 21 residues. CDR1 is MDHEN and CDR2 is SYDVKM in the germline V gene. The CDR3 is CASSLVPPDSLAGGTYNEQFF. The CDR3 DNA follows: TGTGCCAGCAGTTTAGTCCCTCCGGACAGTCTAGCGGGAGGGACCTACAATGAGCAGTTCTTC. The complete variable domain, with remaining parts taken from reference TRBV28 and TRBJ2-1, reads DVKVTQSSRYLVKRTGEKVFLECVQDMDHENMFWYRQDPGLGLRLIYFSYDVKMKEKGDIPEGYSVSREKKERFSLILESASTNQTSMYLCASSLVPPDSLAGGTYNEQFFGPGTRLTVL.

The rearrangement links TRBV27 to TRBJ2-7; TRBD1 matches 7 bases. V lost 8 bases and J lost 3; bases outside the gene matches: 10. Germline V gene lookup returns CDR1 MNHEY and CDR2 SMNVEV (reference sequence). CDR3 length equals 14 residues. The CDR3 reads CASRTVQGHYEQYF. The DNA of the CDR3 is TGTGCCAGCCGGACGGTACAGGGGCACTACGAGCAGTACTTC.